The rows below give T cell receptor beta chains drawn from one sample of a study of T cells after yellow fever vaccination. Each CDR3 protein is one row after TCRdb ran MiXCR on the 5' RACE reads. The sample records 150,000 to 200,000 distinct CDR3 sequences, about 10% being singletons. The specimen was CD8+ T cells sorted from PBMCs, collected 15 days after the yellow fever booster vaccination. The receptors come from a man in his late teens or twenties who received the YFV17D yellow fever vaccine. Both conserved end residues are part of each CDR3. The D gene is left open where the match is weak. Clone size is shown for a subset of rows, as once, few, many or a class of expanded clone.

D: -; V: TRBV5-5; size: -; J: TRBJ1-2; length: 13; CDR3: CASSQPGEYGYTF; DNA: TGTGCCAGCAGTCAGCCGGGAGAGTATGGCTACACCTTC
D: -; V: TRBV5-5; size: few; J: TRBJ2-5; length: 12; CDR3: CASSFGGGAQYF; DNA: TGTGCCAGCAGCTTTGGAGGGGGTGCCCAGTACTTC
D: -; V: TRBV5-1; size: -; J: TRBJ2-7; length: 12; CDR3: CASSLAADEQYF; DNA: TGCGCCAGCAGCTTGGCAGCAGACGAGCAGTACTTC
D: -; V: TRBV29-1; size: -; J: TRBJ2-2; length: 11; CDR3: CSAVQDGELFF; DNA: TGCAGCGCCGTGCAGGACGGGGAGCTGTTTTTT
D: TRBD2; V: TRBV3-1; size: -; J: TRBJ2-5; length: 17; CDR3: CASSQEPLAGGRETQYF; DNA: TGTGCCAGCAGCCAAGAACCCCTAGCGGGGGGCCGTGAGACCCAGTACTTC
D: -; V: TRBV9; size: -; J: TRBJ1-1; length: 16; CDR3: CASSVAPSGMNTEAFF; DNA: TGTGCCAGCAGCGTAGCTCCGTCTGGAATGAACACTGAAGCTTTCTTT
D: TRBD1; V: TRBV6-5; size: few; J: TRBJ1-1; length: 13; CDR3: CASSLGQGAEAFF; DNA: TGTGCCAGCAGTTTGGGACAGGGGGCTGAAGCTTTCTTT
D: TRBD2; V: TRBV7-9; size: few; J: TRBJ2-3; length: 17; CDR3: CASSTGLAGGPADTQYF; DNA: TGTGCCAGCAGTACCGGACTAGCGGGGGGTCCGGCAGATACGCAGTATTTT
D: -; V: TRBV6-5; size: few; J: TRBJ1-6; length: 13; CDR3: CASRSQGSSPLHF; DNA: TGTGCCAGCAGGTCTCAGGGGAGTTCACCCCTCCACTTT
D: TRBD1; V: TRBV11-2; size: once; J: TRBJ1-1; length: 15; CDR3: CASSLGAGGGTEAFF; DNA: TGTGCCAGCAGCTTAGGTGCAGGGGGCGGGACTGAAGCTTTCTTT
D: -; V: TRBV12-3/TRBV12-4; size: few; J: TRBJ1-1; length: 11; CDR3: CASSPGHEAFF; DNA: TGTGCCAGCAGTCCCGGACACGAAGCTTTCTTT
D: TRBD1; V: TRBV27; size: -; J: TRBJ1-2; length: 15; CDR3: CASSLQGAESYGYTF; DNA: TGTGCCAGCAGTTTACAGGGGGCAGAAAGCTATGGCTACACCTTC
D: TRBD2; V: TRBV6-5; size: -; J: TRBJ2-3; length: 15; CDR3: CASSYLAGEGDTQYF; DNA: TGTGCCAGCAGTTACTTAGCGGGGGAGGGAGATACGCAGTATTTT
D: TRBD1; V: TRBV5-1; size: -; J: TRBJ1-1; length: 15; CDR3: CASSLVEGARAEAFF; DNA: TGCGCCAGCAGCTTGGTAGAGGGGGCGCGCGCTGAAGCTTTCTTT
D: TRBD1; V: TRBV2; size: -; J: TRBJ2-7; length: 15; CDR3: CASSRSPRTGDGGYF; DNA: TGTGCCAGCAGCCGAAGCCCCCGGACAGGGGACGGAGGATACTTC
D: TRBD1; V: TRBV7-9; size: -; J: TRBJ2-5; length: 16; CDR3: CASSPPWDRGQETQYF; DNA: TGTGCCAGCAGCCCCCCCTGGGACAGGGGGCAAGAGACCCAGTACTTC
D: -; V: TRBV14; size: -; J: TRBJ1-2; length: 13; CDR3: CASSQAGLYGYTF; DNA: TGTGCCAGCAGCCAAGCGGGACTCTATGGCTACACCTTC
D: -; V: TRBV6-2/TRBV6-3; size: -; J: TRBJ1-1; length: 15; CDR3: CASSSAPSGATEAFF; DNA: TGTGCCAGCAGTTCGGCACCGTCGGGGGCCACTGAAGCTTTCTTT
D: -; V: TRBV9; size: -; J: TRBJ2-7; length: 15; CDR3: CASSEGGGVTYEQYF; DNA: TGTGCCAGCAGTGAAGGAGGGGGGGTCACCTACGAGCAGTACTTC
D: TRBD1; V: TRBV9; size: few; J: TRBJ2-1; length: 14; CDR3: CASSEDRVQDEQFF; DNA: TGTGCCAGCAGCGAGGACAGGGTGCAAGATGAGCAGTTCTTC
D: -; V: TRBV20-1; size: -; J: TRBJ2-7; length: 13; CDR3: CSASVSETYEQYF; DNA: TGCAGTGCTAGCGTTTCAGAAACCTACGAGCAGTACTTC
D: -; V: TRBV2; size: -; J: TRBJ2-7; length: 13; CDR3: CASGRDDPYEQYF; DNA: TGTGCCAGCGGGCGGGACGACCCCTACGAGCAGTACTTC
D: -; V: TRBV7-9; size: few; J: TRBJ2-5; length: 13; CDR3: CASSLQGRETQYF; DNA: TGTGCCAGCAGCTTACAGGGGCGGGAGACCCAGTACTTC
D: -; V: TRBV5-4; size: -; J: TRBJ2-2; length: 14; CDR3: CASSLARNTGELFF; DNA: TGTGCCAGCAGCTTGGCCCGAAACACCGGGGAGCTGTTTTTT
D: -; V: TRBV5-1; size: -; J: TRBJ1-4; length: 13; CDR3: CASRPGANEKLFF; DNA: TGCGCCAGCCGACCTGGGGCTAATGAAAAACTGTTTTTT
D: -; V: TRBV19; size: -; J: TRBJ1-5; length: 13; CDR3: CASSILINQPQHF; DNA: TGTGCCAGTAGTATCCTGATCAATCAGCCCCAGCATTTT
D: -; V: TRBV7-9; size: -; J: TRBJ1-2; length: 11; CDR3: CASSSTGNDTF; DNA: TGTGCCAGCAGCTCCACAGGGAATGACACCTTC
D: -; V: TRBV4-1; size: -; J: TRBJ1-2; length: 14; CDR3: CASSQELGGEGYTF; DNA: TGCGCCAGCAGCCAAGAGTTGGGGGGAGAGGGCTACACCTTC